Below are 27 T cell receptor beta chains sequenced from a single sample in a study of regulatory T cells in long-lasting Graves disease. Noted time point: newly diagnosed GD, antithyroid drugs for less than 3 months. PBMC-extracted RNA yielded the TCR library. Construction of the TCR beta libraries employed iRepertoire HTBI primers in conjunction with Arm-PCR of CDR3 regions. A single record per CDR3 protein comes from TCRdb applying MiXCR to the multiplex PCR reads. The sample holds hundreds of thousands of distinct CDR3 sequences, 13% seen once. Another study also made use of these data, one on T cells in Graves' hyperthyroidism and ophthalmopathy.

Sequences were derived from peripheral blood mononuclear cells (PBMCs), sampled at new diagnosis, from a patient treated with antithyroid drugs. These receptors were collected from a man younger than 40 with Graves disease.

This clonotype was seen many times. The J gene is TRBJ2-3, the V gene TRBV29-1; a weak D match, TRBD2 (5 bases). Germline assignment: CDR1 SQVTM and CDR2 ANQGSEA. V lost 4 bases and J 5 bases, leaving 7 bases between the germline ends. This CDR3 spans 11 amino acids. CDR3 in DNA: TGCAGCGTTGGAGGGTTAGATACGCAGTATTTT. It is translated as CSVGGLDTQYF.

This clonotype was picked up a small number of times. The V call is TRBV19, the J call TRBJ2-7; D remains ambiguous. CDR1 is LNHDA, CDR2 SQIVND, per germline (reference sequence). This CDR3 is 12 amino acids long. The ends were cut back, 5 bases at V and 7 bases at J, with 12 bases in the middle. CDR3 in amino acids: CASSPQWGEQYF. The CDR3 region has the DNA TGTGCCAGTAGTCCTCAGTGGGGAGAGCAGTACTTC.

The CDR3 here is CASSPTSGRTQYF. The DNA for the CDR3 is TGTGCCAGCAGTCCGACTAGCGGGAGAACCCAGTACTTC. This rearrangement joins TRBV12-3 or TRBV12-4 to TRBJ2-5, with 12 bases fitting TRBD2. V shed 5 bases and J 8 bases; nucleotides not matched to a gene: 3. The CDR3 spans 13 residues.

This clonotype was seen repeatedly, ten times or more. The chain recombines TRBV12-3 or TRBV12-4 with TRBJ2-3, with unresolved D. Trimming removed 4 bases at V and 4 bases at J, with 9 bases between. The CDR3 is 13 residues long. The CDR3 DNA reads as TGTGCCAGCAGTTCAACCTTATCAGATACGCAGTATTTT. Its protein product is CASSSTLSDTQYF.

This clonotype was picked up many times. V usage is TRBV9 and J usage is TRBJ1-2, with no clear D. Trimming pared 0 bases from V and 8 bases from J, leaving 14 bases between. CDR1 is SGDLS, CDR2 YYNGEE, per germline. This CDR3 has 14 residues. CDR3 nucleotides: TGTGCCAGCAGCGTAGAGTCCAGGAATGGCGGCTACACCTTC. This encodes CASSVESRNGGYTF.

In this sample, this clonotype turned up many times. The CDR3 DNA reads TGTGCCAGCAGCTTAGTAGGGGGCGCTCCCCAAGAGACCCAGTACTTC. Protein sequence: CASSLVGGAPQETQYF. This chain links TRBV11-2 with TRBJ2-5; TRBD1 agrees at 7 bases. CDR3 length equals 16 residues. The V gene end was trimmed by 1 base and the J gene end by 1 base; junction bases not matched to a gene: 6. Germline V gene sequence: CDR1 SGHAT, CDR2 FQNNGV.

In its sample, this clonotype was seen many times. The chain recombines TRBV11-2 with TRBJ1-2; D uncertain. CDR1 is SGHAT, CDR2 FQNNGV, per germline. The ends were cut back, 3 bases at V and 8 bases at J, with 10 bases in the middle. The CDR3 runs to 12 residues. The CDR3 DNA follows: TGTGCCAGCAGCTTGAGCGACTGGGGCTACACCTTC. Its translation: CASSLSDWGYTF.

V and J are TRBV7-9 and TRBJ2-7; possibly TRBD1 for D (6 bases). From germline, CDR1 is SEHNR and CDR2 FQNEAQ (reference sequence). V lost 1 base to trimming and J lost 0 bases, with 13 bases between them. This CDR3 comprises 16 residues. Written as DNA, the CDR3 is TGTGCCAGCAGCTTAGGAGGGGCGACAGGCTCCTACGAGCAGTACTTC. Its protein is CASSLGGATGSYEQYF. The entire variable domain, with the rest obtained from reference TRBV7-9 and TRBJ2-7, is as follows: DTGVSQNPRHKITKRGQNVTFRCDPISEHNRLYWYRQTLGQGPEFLTYFQNEAQLEKSRLLSDRFSAERPKGSFSTLEIQRTEQGDSAMYLCASSLGGATGSYEQYFGPGTRLTVT.

This clonotype has just a few counts. V and J are TRBV9 and TRBJ2-7; 7 nucleotides align to TRBD2. Germline assignment: CDR1 SGDLS and CDR2 YYNGEE. This CDR3 is 19 amino acids long. The V and J ends lost 4 bases and 5 bases, in that order; junction bases with no gene match: 24. The CDR3 DNA sequence: TGTGCCAGCAGCATAGGGTATGCCGCTTGGCCCGGGACTATCAACGAGCAGTACTTC. Translation: CASSIGYAAWPGTINEQYF.

This clonotype came up a few times. V gene TRBV11-2 combines with J gene TRBJ2-5; D possibly corresponds to TRBD2 (6 bases). This CDR3 spans 12 amino acids. With 11 bases removed from V and 5 bases from J, the gap between germline ends came to 15 bases. Germline V gene lookup returns CDR1 SGHAT and CDR2 FQNNGV. Here the CDR3 reads CAWSMGRETQYF. For the CDR3, the DNA is TGTGCCTGGAGCATGGGGAGGGAGACCCAGTACTTC.

The chain couples TRBV30 to TRBJ1-4, with unresolved D. This CDR3 has 16 residues. The V end lost 3 bases, the J end lost 7 bases, and 21 bases lay between the germline ends. The germline gives CDR1 GTSNPN, CDR2 SVGIG (reference sequence). Written as DNA, the CDR3 is TGTGCCTGGAGCCCATGGACCCCTGGGGAAGGTGAAAAACTGTTTTTT. Translation: CAWSPWTPGEGEKLFF.

A few counts support this clonotype. The J gene is TRBJ2-7, the V gene TRBV12-3 or TRBV12-4, with 11 bases lining up with TRBD2. The CDR3 covers 14 residues. The V segment lost 4 bases and the J segment 6 bases; nucleotides outside the gene matches: 5. The chain's CDR3 is CASSYTSGSREQYF. In DNA form, the CDR3 reads TGTGCCAGCAGTTATACTAGCGGGAGCCGCGAGCAGTACTTC.

This clonotype was seen only a few times. A single base separates this from a much larger clone, so it may be a read error. This chain connects TRBV29-1 to TRBJ2-7; D not resolved. CDR3 length equals 11 residues. The germline V gene encodes CDR1 SQVTM and CDR2 ANQGSEA. The V and J ends lost 4 bases and 2 bases respectively, with 6 bases between them. The CDR3 sequence is CSVGTPYEQYF. CDR3 nucleotides: TGCAGCGTTGGTACGCCCTACGAGCAGTACTTC.

This clonotype was detected many times. The rearrangement links TRBV28 to TRBJ2-7; possible D gene TRBD1, 5 bases. This CDR3 spans 15 amino acids. Germline V gene sequence: CDR1 MDHEN, CDR2 SYDVKM. V was pared by 4 bases and J by 4 bases, with 17 bases between. The chain's CDR3 is CASSSQKNTGYEQYF. CDR3 coding DNA: TGTGCCAGCAGTTCGCAGAAAAATACAGGTTACGAGCAGTACTTC. The full variable domain, completed using reference TRBV28 and TRBJ2-7, is DVKVTQSSRYLVKRTGEKVFLECVQDMDHENMFWYRQDPGLGLRLIYFSYDVKMKEKGDIPEGYSVSREKKERFSLILESASTNQTSMYLCASSSQKNTGYEQYFGPGTRLTVT.

This clonotype was seen at least ten times. The chain has TRBV11-2 and TRBJ1-6; the D is unclear. The germline gives CDR1 SGHAT, CDR2 FQNNGV. With 1 base removed from V and 7 bases from J, the gap between germline ends came to 11 bases. The CDR3 runs to 15 residues. The CDR3 sequence is CASSLVAAENSPLHF. CDR3 DNA: TGTGCCAGCAGCTTAGTCGCGGCAGAGAATTCACCCCTCCACTTT. The full variable domain, rest sourced from reference TRBV11-2 and TRBJ1-6, is EAGVAQSPRYKIIEKRQSVAFWCNPISGHATLYWYQQILGQGPKLLIQFQNNGVVDDSQLPKDRFSAERLKGVDSTLKIQPAKLEDSAVYLCASSLVAAENSPLHFGNGTRLTVT.

At least ten counts were recorded for this clonotype. This chain joins TRBV6-1 and TRBJ2-1; 11 bases are shared with TRBD2. The V gene end was trimmed by 4 bases and the J gene end by 4 bases; junction bases not matched to a gene: 3. CDR3 size: 15 residues. Germline V gives CDR1 MNHNS, CDR2 SASEGT. The CDR3 DNA is TGTGCCAGCAGTGCGACTAGCGGGAATTACAATGAGCAGTTCTTC. It encodes CASSATSGNYNEQFF.

V gene TRBV2 combines with J gene TRBJ2-5; no clear D. Germline assignment: CDR1 SNHLY and CDR2 FYNNEI. The CDR3 covers 14 residues. V lost 7 bases to trimming and J lost 7 bases, with 19 bases between them. The CDR3 here is CASTSKSGSGTQYF. The CDR3 DNA is TGTGCCAGCACCTCCAAGTCGGGTTCGGGGACCCAGTACTTC.

This clonotype was seen at least ten times. The chain links TRBV2 to TRBJ2-4; 10 positions agree with TRBD2. The CDR3 has 17 amino acids. Trimming cost V 7 bases and J 0 bases; bases outside gene matches: 9. Germline loops: CDR1 SNHLY, CDR2 FYNNEI. CDR3 region: CASTLLAGPLAKNIQYF. Here the CDR3 DNA reads TGTGCCAGCACCCTACTAGCGGGACCGCTAGCCAAAAACATTCAGTACTTC.

This clonotype appeared many times. This sequence joins TRBV30 and TRBJ2-1, with D maybe TRBD2 (5 bases). The CDR3 extends over 14 amino acids. Trimming stripped 6 bases from V and 9 bases from J, with 21 bases between. Germline loops: CDR1 GTSNPN, CDR2 SVGIG (reference sequence). CDR3 in amino acids: CACADPRGPAEQFF. CDR3 coding DNA: TGTGCCTGTGCCGATCCACGGGGTCCTGCTGAGCAGTTCTTC.

The chain links TRBV27 to TRBJ1-1; no clear D. Trimming pared 4 bases from V and 1 base from J, leaving 10 bases between. This CDR3 has 14 amino acids. CDR1 is MNHEY and CDR2 is SMNVEV in the germline V gene (reference sequence). CDR3 sequence (DNA): TGTGCCAGCAGTTCTCCTCTTACGAACACTGAAGCTTTCTTT. Its protein is CASSSPLTNTEAFF.

This clonotype was observed at least ten times. V gene TRBV6-2 or TRBV6-3 combines with J gene TRBJ1-1; D gene uncertain. The V end was cut by 3 bases, the J end by 0 bases, with 17 bases between. Germline CDR1 is MNHEY and CDR2 is SVGEGT. The CDR3 sequence is 17 residues long. The CDR3 DNA follows: TGTGCCAGCAGTTATGGTCGAGATTTGAGAATGAACACTGAAGCTTTCTTT. Translated, it gives CASSYGRDLRMNTEAFF.

This clonotype has ten or more counts. V is TRBV20-1 and J is TRBJ1-5; D possibly corresponds to TRBD1 (5 bases). V shed 5 bases and J shed 6 bases, with 17 bases lying between them. Germline V gene sequence: CDR1 DFQATT, CDR2 SNEGSKA (reference sequence). This CDR3 spans 14 amino acids. For the CDR3, the DNA is TGCAGTGCTCAAATCGGGCAGGGTGGTCAGCCCCAGCATTTT. It translates to CSAQIGQGGQPQHF.

V is TRBV18 and J is TRBJ2-1; TRBD2 aligns across 10 bases. The J call may be mistaken, given a closer DNA end match to TRBJ2-5. CDR1 and CDR2 from the germline V gene are KGHSH and LQKENI. This CDR3 spans 16 amino acids. For the CDR3, the DNA is TGTGCCAGCTCACCCCGGACTAGCGGAAAACAAGAGACCCAGTACTTC. As protein: CASSPRTSGKQETQYF.

This sequence joins TRBV29-1 and TRBJ1-1; TRBD1 aligns across 7 bases. J lost 1 base, V lost 3 bases, and 5 bases had no gene match. Per germline, CDR1 SQVTM and CDR2 ANQGSEA. CDR3 length equals 14 residues. The chain's CDR3 is CSVERGRGNTEAFF. The CDR3 DNA sequence: TGCAGCGTTGAGAGGGGGCGGGGGAACACTGAAGCTTTCTTT. Supplemented by reference TRBV29-1 and TRBJ1-1, the full variable domain reads SAVISQKPSRDICQRGTSLTIQCQVDSQVTMMFWYRQQPGQSLTLIATANQGSEATYESGFVIDKFPISRPNLTFSTLTVSNMSPEDSSIYLCSVERGRGNTEAFFGQGTRLTVV.

This clonotype was seen many times. The genes are TRBV7-9 and TRBJ2-5; 12 positions agree with TRBD2. In germline, CDR1 is SEHNR, CDR2 FQNEAQ (reference sequence). The CDR3 contains 15 residues. V trimming: 6 bases; J trimming: 5 bases; junction bases outside the gene matches: 7. The CDR3 reads CASSLTSGRAETQYF. The CDR3 region has the DNA TGTGCCAGCAGTTTGACTAGCGGGAGAGCTGAGACCCAGTACTTC.

This clonotype was seen repeatedly, ten times or more. The chain is built from TRBV20-1 and TRBJ2-1; D gene ambiguous. Germline V gene lookup returns CDR1 DFQATT and CDR2 SNEGSKA (reference sequence). The CDR3 has 13 residues. V was pared by 3 bases and J by 3 bases, with 9 bases between. CDR3 residues: CSASRSFYNEQFF. The CDR3 bases are TGCAGTGCTAGTCGGTCCTTCTACAATGAGCAGTTCTTC.

This chain links TRBV6-1 with TRBJ1-6; 7 bases align to TRBD1. Germline lookup yields CDR1 MNHNS and CDR2 SASEGT. This CDR3 spans 16 amino acids. The V segment lost 7 bases and the J segment 3 bases; nucleotides outside the gene matches: 9. CDR3 sequence: CASTRSTGLYNSPLHF. DNA of the CDR3: TGTGCCAGCACCCGCTCGACAGGGCTCTATAATTCACCCCTCCACTTT.